Listed here are 22 T cell receptor beta chains from one sample, sequenced in a study of blood T cell repertoires in COVID-19. Sequenced by immunoSEQ multiplex PCR; TCRdb stores in-frame clones only, minus some. This table has 250,000 to 400,000 clones, approximately 88% appearing once. The sample comprised PBMCs or T cells enriched from blood (not recorded which). These TCRs come from a man in his 60s who had recovered from COVID-19.

The rearrangement joins TRBV21-1 to TRBJ2-6; the table assigns TRBD1, which was not confirmed against the DNA. TRBV21-1 is an annotated pseudogene. The CDR3 is 20 amino acids. The CDR3 DNA reads TGTGCCAGCAGCAAAGGGCGGATTAGGGGCCTTAGCTCTGGGGCCAACGTCCTGACTTTC. Its protein product is CASSKGRIRGLSSGANVLTF.

This rearrangement joins TRBV28 to TRBJ1-1, with 7 bases identical to TRBD1. This CDR3 has 14 residues. V lost 6 bases and J lost 4; bases outside the gene matches: 8. Germline lookup yields CDR1 MDHEN and CDR2 SYDVKM. The CDR3 here is CASSQGGWGTEAFF. CDR3 nucleotides: TGTGCCAGCAGCCAAGGGGGCTGGGGCACTGAAGCTTTCTTT. The full variable domain, its missing parts supplied by reference TRBV28 and TRBJ1-1, is DVKVTQSSRYLVKRTGEKVFLECVQDMDHENMFWYRQDPGLGLRLIYFSYDVKMKEKGDIPEGYSVSREKKERFSLILESASTNQTSMYLCASSQGGWGTEAFFGQGTRLTVV.

The rearrangement links TRBV5-6 to TRBJ2-2; possibly TRBD2 for D (5 bases). Germline V CDR1 and CDR2: SGHDT, YYEEEE. CDR3 length: 15 amino acids. Deletions cut 5 bases from V and 2 bases from J, with 13 bases between. CDR3 coding DNA: TGTGCCAGCAGTTCATTAAGCGGAAACACCGGGGAGCTGTTTTTT. It specifies CASSSLSGNTGELFF.

The rearrangement links TRBV6-5 to TRBJ2-1; tentative D call: TRBD2 (6 bases). The CDR3 consists of 15 residues. The V end lost 6 bases, the J end lost 5 bases, and 17 bases lay between the germline ends. Germline V lookup: CDR1 MNHEY, CDR2 SVGAGI. The CDR3 nucleotides read TGTGCCAGCAGCGATACGGGGCGGGGACACAATGAGCAGTTCTTC. As protein: CASSDTGRGHNEQFF.

The CDR3 protein is CASSRRRGTAYEQYF. CDR3 nucleotide sequence: TGTGCCAGCAGCCGAAGGAGGGGGACAGCCTACGAGCAGTACTTC. This chain connects TRBV7-8 to TRBJ2-7, with D possibly matching TRBD1 (7 bases). Trimming left V 5 bases short and J 2 bases short, with 16 bases between. This CDR3 region has 15 residues. In germline, CDR1 is SGHVS, CDR2 FQNEAQ.

The chain has TRBV18 and TRBJ2-7; TRBD1 aligns across 9 bases. Trimming cost V 0 bases and J 4 bases; bases outside gene matches: 4. Germline V lookup: CDR1 KGHSH, CDR2 LQKENI. The CDR3 is 15 amino acids. The DNA of the CDR3 is TGTGCCAGCTCACCACCCGGGACAGGGAAATACGAGCAGTACTTC. The encoded protein is CASSPPGTGKYEQYF.

There are a few counts of this clone. The chain uses TRBV10-3 and TRBJ2-3; 12 bases are a match to TRBD2. V shed 6 bases, J shed 2 bases, and the junction held 3 bases outside the gene matches. This CDR3 spans 15 amino acids. Germline loops: CDR1 ENHRY, CDR2 SYGVKD. Here the CDR3 reads CAIRTSGSDTDTQYF. The CDR3 coding sequence is TGTGCCATCAGGACTAGCGGGAGCGACACAGATACGCAGTATTTT.

The chain recombines TRBV11-2 with TRBJ2-7; 12 nucleotides line up with TRBD2. V shed 5 bases, J shed 3 bases, and the junction held 5 bases outside the gene matches. This CDR3 comprises 15 residues. CDR1 and CDR2 from the germline V gene are SGHAT and FQNNGV. CDR3 residues: CASSPSGRGFYEQYF. CDR3 nucleotides: TGTGCCAGCAGCCCTAGCGGGAGGGGGTTCTACGAGCAGTACTTC. The full variable domain, its missing parts supplied by reference TRBV11-2 and TRBJ2-7, is EAGVAQSPRYKIIEKRQSVAFWCNPISGHATLYWYQQILGQGPKLLIQFQNNGVVDDSQLPKDRFSAERLKGVDSTLKIQPAKLEDSAVYLCASSPSGRGFYEQYFGPGTRLTVT.

This clone showed up just a few times. This sequence joins TRBV28 and TRBJ1-5; TRBD1 might be the D (6 bases). V lost 3 bases to trimming and J lost 6 bases, with 12 bases between them. From germline, CDR1 is MDHEN and CDR2 SYDVKM. This CDR3 region has 14 residues. For the CDR3, the DNA is TGTGCCAGCAGTTTTGGGGGGGCAGGTCAGCCCCAGCATTTT. As protein: CASSFGGAGQPQHF.

The chain has TRBV24-1 and TRBJ2-1; 12 bases fit TRBD2. Trimming cost V 5 bases and J 8 bases; bases outside gene matches: 9. Per germline, CDR1 KGHDR and CDR2 SFDVKD. The CDR3 covers 16 residues. The CDR3, as DNA: TGTGCCACCAGTGCGGTCAGACTAGCGGGAGAGGATGAGCAGTTCTTC. Its protein is CATSAVRLAGEDEQFF.

This sequence joins TRBV28 and TRBJ2-5; 9 bases fit TRBD1. The J segment lost 4 bases and the V segment lost 6 bases, leaving 9 bases of the junction unmatched. The germline V gene encodes CDR1 MDHEN and CDR2 SYDVKM. The CDR3 is made up of 15 amino acids. The CDR3 DNA follows: TGTGCCAGCAGAATACAGGGGGCCTTAGGAGAGACCCAGTACTTC. Translating it yields CASRIQGALGETQYF.

This clone appeared a few times. The chain has TRBV7-9 and TRBJ1-6, with 7 bases that match TRBD1. The J segment lost 5 bases and the V segment lost 5 bases, leaving 3 bases of the junction unmatched. The CDR3 sequence is 14 residues long. Germline V gene sequence: CDR1 SEHNR, CDR2 FQNEAQ (reference sequence). CDR3 protein: CASSAGQNNSPLHF. Written as DNA, the CDR3 is TGTGCCAGCAGCGCGGGACAGAATAATTCACCCCTCCACTTT.

The chain carries TRBV28 and TRBJ2-7; 9 positions match TRBD1. Trimming at V came to 6 bases and at J to 1 base, leaving 4 bases not matched to a gene. The V gene's germline CDR1 is MDHEN and CDR2 SYDVKM. The CDR3 covers 14 residues. The CDR3 sequence: CASRKTGGSYEQYF. The CDR3 DNA sequence: TGTGCCAGCAGAAAGACAGGGGGGTCCTACGAGCAGTACTTC.

This sequence joins TRBV27 and TRBJ2-3; 8 positions match TRBD1. The CDR3 is 18 residues long. Germline assignment: CDR1 MNHEY and CDR2 SMNVEV (reference sequence). Trimming took 3 bases from V and 0 from J; bases not matched to a gene: 11. The CDR3 DNA reads as TGTGCCAGCAGTTTTTTTGTGGACAGGGCGACTAGCACAGATACGCAGTATTTT. Translating it yields CASSFFVDRATSTDTQYF.

The V and J genes are TRBV5-1 and TRBJ1-3; 9 positions match TRBD1. V was pared by 0 bases and J by 4 bases, with 11 bases of the junction left unmatched. The germline gives CDR1 SGHRS, CDR2 YFSETQ. The CDR3 runs to 18 residues. CDR3 region: CASSLGGQGSLGGNTIYF. CDR3 bases: TGCGCCAGCAGCTTGGGGGGACAGGGTTCTCTTGGAGGAAACACCATATATTTT. Looking up the rest from reference TRBV5-1 and TRBJ1-3 gives the full variable domain: KAGVTQTPRYLIKTRGQQVTLSCSPISGHRSVSWYQQTPGQGLQFLFEYFSETQRNKGNFPGRFSGRQFSNSRSEMNVSTLELGDSALYLCASSLGGQGSLGGNTIYFGEGSWLTVV.

The chain uses TRBV14 and TRBJ2-1; D unresolved. The CDR3 spans 15 residues. Germline assignment: CDR1 SGHDN and CDR2 FVKESK. V was cut by 3 bases and J by 1 base, with 10 bases left in between. CDR3 protein: CASSQPTFSYNEQFF. The CDR3, as DNA: TGTGCCAGCAGCCAGCCGACTTTTTCCTACAATGAGCAGTTCTTC.

This clone has a single count. This rearrangement joins TRBV24-1 to TRBJ1-2; the match to TRBD1 covers 9 bases. This CDR3 region has 15 residues. Trimming removed 2 bases from V and 4 bases from J; junction bases left unmatched: 4. Germline V gives CDR1 KGHDR, CDR2 SFDVKD. CDR3 sequence reads: CATSDYRGRAYGYTF. DNA of the CDR3: TGTGCCACCAGTGATTACAGGGGGCGCGCCTATGGCTACACCTTC.

This clone was counted once. This chain joins TRBV5-1 and TRBJ1-1; 7 nucleotides match TRBD1. The CDR3 is 14 amino acids. CDR1 and CDR2 (germline): SGHRS, YFSETQ. With V trimmed by 4 bases and J by 4 bases, 7 bases remained unmatched. CDR3 DNA: TGCGCCAGCAGCCTACAGGGGTGGGCCACTGAAGCTTTCTTT. Its translation: CASSLQGWATEAFF.

This chain connects TRBV4-1 to TRBJ1-5, with D perhaps TRBD1 (6 bases). The CDR3 is 16 residues long. The germline V and J ends were trimmed by 0 bases and 2 bases, with 11 bases remaining between them. Germline V gene sequence: CDR1 MGHRA, CDR2 YSYEKL. The CDR3 reads CASSQESQGGNQPQHF. The DNA for the CDR3 is TGCGCCAGCAGCCAAGAGTCACAGGGCGGCAATCAGCCCCAGCATTTT.

The V gene is TRBV6-6, the J gene TRBJ1-5; 9 nucleotides line up with TRBD1. The germline CDR1 and CDR2 sequences are MNHNY and SVGAGI (reference sequence). The CDR3 totals 15 residues. J lost 1 base, V lost 7 bases, and 5 bases had no gene match. CDR3 nucleotide sequence: TGTGCCAGCACTCGGGACAGGGAGAGCAATCAGCCCCAGCATTTT. Translating it yields CASTRDRESNQPQHF.

This chain connects TRBV27 to TRBJ2-6, with 9 nucleotides matching TRBD1. Germline loops: CDR1 MNHEY, CDR2 SMNVEV (reference sequence). The junction had 7 bases not matched to a gene; V was cut back by 2 bases and J by 2 bases. The CDR3 spans 18 residues. CDR3 loop: CASSLVQGAIPGANVLTF. CDR3 bases: TGTGCCAGCAGTTTAGTACAGGGGGCGATACCTGGGGCCAACGTCCTGACTTTC.

The chain links TRBV9 to TRBJ2-3; the match to TRBD2 covers 13 bases. V shed 4 bases, J shed 1 base, and the junction held 0 bases outside the gene matches. Germline CDR1 is SGDLS and CDR2 is YYNGEE. The CDR3 has 15 amino acids. CDR3 coding DNA: TGTGCCAGCAGCACTAGCGGGAGGGGCACAGATACGCAGTATTTT. It translates to CASSTSGRGTDTQYF. Looking up the rest from reference TRBV9 and TRBJ2-3 gives the full variable domain: DSGVTQTPKHLITATGQRVTLRCSPRSGDLSVYWYQQSLDQGLQFLIQYYNGEERAKGNILERFSAQQFPDLHSELNLSSLELGDSALYFCASSTSGRGTDTQYFGPGTRLTVL.